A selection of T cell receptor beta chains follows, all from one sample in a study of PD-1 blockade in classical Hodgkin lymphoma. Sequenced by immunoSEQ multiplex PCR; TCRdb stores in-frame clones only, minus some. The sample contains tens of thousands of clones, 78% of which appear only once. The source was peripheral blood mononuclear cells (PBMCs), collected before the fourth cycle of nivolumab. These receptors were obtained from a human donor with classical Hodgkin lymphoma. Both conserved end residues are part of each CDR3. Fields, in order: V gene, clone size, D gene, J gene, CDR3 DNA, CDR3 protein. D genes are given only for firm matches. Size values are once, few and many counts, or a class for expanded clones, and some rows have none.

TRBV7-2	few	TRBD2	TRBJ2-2	TGTGCCAGCAGCCCTGGGACTAGCCGGGAGCTGTTTTTT	CASSPGTSRELFF
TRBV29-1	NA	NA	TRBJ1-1	TGCAGCGTTGGGGGGGCCGTGGCTTTCTTT	CSVGGAVAFF
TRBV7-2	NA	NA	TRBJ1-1	TGTGCCAGCAGCCGCCAGGGATTTGCCACTGAAGCTTTCTTT	CASSRQGFATEAFF
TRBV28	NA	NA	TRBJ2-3	TGTGCCAGCAGTTTGGGGGGCGCGACAGATACGCAGTATTTT	CASSLGGATDTQYF
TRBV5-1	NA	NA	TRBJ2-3	TGCGCCAGCAGCTCCGGGACTTTTCTAGGGACAGATACGCAGTATTTT	CASSSGTFLGTDTQYF
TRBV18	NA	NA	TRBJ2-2	TGTGCCAGCTCACCGGTTTTGGGACAGAACACCGGGGAGCTGTTTTTT	CASSPVLGQNTGELFF
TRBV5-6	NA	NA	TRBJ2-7	TGTGCCAGCAGCTCGACAGTGCAATACCCCTACGAGCAGTACTTC	CASSSTVQYPYEQYF
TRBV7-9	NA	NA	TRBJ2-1	TGTGCCAGCAGCGAAATAGCCAGCCCCTACAATGAGCAGTTCTTC	CASSEIASPYNEQFF
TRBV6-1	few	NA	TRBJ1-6	TGTGCCAGCAGTGTGGAAGAGAATTCACCCCTCCACTTT	CASSVEENSPLHF
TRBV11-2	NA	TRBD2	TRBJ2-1	TGTGCCAGCAGCCCGCTGCGGGGGACCACTTATAATGAGCAGTTCTTC	CASSPLRGTTYNEQFF
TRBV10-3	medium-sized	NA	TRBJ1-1	TGTGCCATCAGTGAGTCAGGCTCGAACACTGAAGCTTTCTTT	CAISESGSNTEAFF
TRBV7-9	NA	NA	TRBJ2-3	TGTGCCAGCAGCTCGGGCACTTATATCACAGATACGCAGTATTTT	CASSSGTYITDTQYF
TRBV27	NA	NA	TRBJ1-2	TGTGCCAGCACCTCAGCGGGGGGAAGTTATGGCTACACCTTC	CASTSAGGSYGYTF
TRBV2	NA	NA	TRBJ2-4	TGTGCCAGCACAAAAGAATCGCAGTATGACATTCAGTACTTC	CASTKESQYDIQYF
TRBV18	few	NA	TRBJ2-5	TGTGCCAGCTCAACCCCGCAGGGGCAGCGAGAGACCCAGTACTTC	CASSTPQGQRETQYF
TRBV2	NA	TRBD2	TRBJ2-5	TGTGCCAGCAGTTCTAGAACCGGGACTAGCCGATTTGAGTACTTC	CASSSRTGTSRFEYF
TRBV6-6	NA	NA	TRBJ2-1	TGTGCCAGCAGTTACAGCAATGAGCAGTTCTTC	CASSYSNEQFF
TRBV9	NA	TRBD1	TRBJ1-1	TGTGCCAGCAGCGCGATCAGGGGGAAGAACACTGAAGCTTTCTTT	CASSAIRGKNTEAFF
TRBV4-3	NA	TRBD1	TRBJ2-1	TGCGCCAGCAGCCAAGTATGGACAGGGGGGTACAATGAGCAGTTCTTC	CASSQVWTGGYNEQFF
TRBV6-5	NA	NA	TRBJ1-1	TGTGCCAGCACCTACACTACTGGGGGCACTGAAGCTTTCTTT	CASTYTTGGTEAFF
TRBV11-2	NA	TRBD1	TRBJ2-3	TGTGCCAGCAGCTCAGGACAGGGGCTCACAGATACGCAGTATTTT	CASSSGQGLTDTQYF
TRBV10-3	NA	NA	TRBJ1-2	TGTGCCATCAGTAGGGACGGAGATGGCTACACCTTC	CAISRDGDGYTF
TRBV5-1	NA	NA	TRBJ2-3	TGCGCCAGCAGGTGGCAGGGAGACACAGATACGCAGTATTTT	CASRWQGDTDTQYF
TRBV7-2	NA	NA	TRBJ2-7	TGTGCCAGCAGACCTCCGGGACCTTTTACCCAGGAGCAGTACTTC	CASRPPGPFTQEQYF
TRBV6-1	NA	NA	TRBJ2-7	TGTGCCAGCAGTGAAGAGTTCTACGAGCAGTACTTC	CASSEEFYEQYF
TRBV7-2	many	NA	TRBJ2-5	TGTGCCAGCAGCCCCGGACACAAGGAGACCCAGTACTTC	CASSPGHKETQYF
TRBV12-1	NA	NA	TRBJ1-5	TGTGCCAGCAGGGGATCACAGGGACCCTCACACTTTTATAGCAATCAGCCCCAGCATTTT	CASRGSQGPSHFYSNQPQHF
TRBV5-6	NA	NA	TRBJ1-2	TGTGCCAGCAGCTTGGTAGGACTTACTAACTATGGCTACACCTTC	CASSLVGLTNYGYTF
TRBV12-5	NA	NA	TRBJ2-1	TGTGCTAGTGGTTCTATTCTGGGGGGTTGGTATGGTGAGCAGTTCTTC	CASGSILGGWYGEQFF
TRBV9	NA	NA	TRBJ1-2	TGTGCCAGCAGCGTAGGGCAGGGGTCGGATGGCTACACCTTC	CASSVGQGSDGYTF
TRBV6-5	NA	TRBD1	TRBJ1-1	TGTGCCAGCAGGAAGACAGGGGCCCACACTGAAGCTTTCTTT	CASRKTGAHTEAFF
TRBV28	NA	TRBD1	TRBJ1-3	TGTGCCAGCAACCCCGGGACAGGGTCTGGAAACACCATATATTTT	CASNPGTGSGNTIYF
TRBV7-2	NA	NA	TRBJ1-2	TGTGCCAGCAGCTTAGACCCTCAGTATGGCTACACCTTC	CASSLDPQYGYTF
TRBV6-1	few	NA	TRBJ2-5	TGTGCCAGCAGATCGGGGGAGACCCAAGAGACCCAGTACTTC	CASRSGETQETQYF
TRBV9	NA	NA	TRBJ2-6	TGTGCCAGCAGCACCGGCCCCGAGCGCTCTGGGGCCAACGTCCTGACTTTC	CASSTGPERSGANVLTF
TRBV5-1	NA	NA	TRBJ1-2	TGCGCCAGCAGCTTGGAACCCGACTATGGCTACACCTTC	CASSLEPDYGYTF